This T cell receptor beta chain was recorded in a study of control samples from healthy donors and cancer patients. Trimming took 3 bases from V and 5 from J; bases not matched to a gene: 13. The germline V gene has CDR1 SGDLS and CDR2 YYNGEE. The CDR3 sequence is 17 residues long. Libraries were prepared by immunoSEQ multiplex PCR; TCRdb keeps only in-frame clonotypes and omits some of them. The sample has about 130,000 clones; 85% to 95% are singletons. Sequences were obtained from blood. The chain couples TRBV9 to TRBJ1-4; TRBD1 agrees at 7 bases. The receptor was derived from a man younger than 30 in good health. Here the CDR3 DNA reads TGTGCCAGCAGCGACCCCCAAGGAGGGACAGCAAATGAAAAACTGTTTTTT. Protein: CASSDPQGGTANEKLFF.